This entry lists 2 T cell receptor beta chains sequenced from one sample in a study of blood T cell repertoires in COVID-19. Libraries were prepared by immunoSEQ multiplex PCR; TCRdb keeps only in-frame clonotypes and omits some of them. The sample lists roughly 230,000 clones, 85% occurring once. The sample taken for sequencing was PBMCs or T cells enriched from blood (not recorded which). The receptors originated from a woman between 50 and 59 years old who had been exposed to COVID-19.

The V gene is TRBV19, the J gene TRBJ1-1; D may be TRBD1 (5 bases). The CDR3 is 14 residues long. Germline CDR1 and CDR2: LNHDA and SQIVND (reference sequence). Trimming pared 5 bases from V and 7 bases from J, leaving 17 bases between. CDR3 in amino acids: CASSSRRGGLEAFF. The CDR3, as DNA: TGTGCCAGTAGTTCTCGGCGGGGGGGACTTGAAGCTTTCTTT.

The rearrangement links TRBV28 to TRBJ1-1; D possibly corresponds to TRBD1 (6 bases). Between the trimmed V and J ends, which lost 3 bases and 5 bases, there was a span of 13 bases. Germline V CDR1 and CDR2: MDHEN, SYDVKM. This CDR3 is 14 amino acids long. The CDR3 reads CASSLFRGTTEAFF. In DNA form, the CDR3 reads TGTGCCAGCAGTTTGTTCAGGGGAACAACTGAAGCTTTCTTT.